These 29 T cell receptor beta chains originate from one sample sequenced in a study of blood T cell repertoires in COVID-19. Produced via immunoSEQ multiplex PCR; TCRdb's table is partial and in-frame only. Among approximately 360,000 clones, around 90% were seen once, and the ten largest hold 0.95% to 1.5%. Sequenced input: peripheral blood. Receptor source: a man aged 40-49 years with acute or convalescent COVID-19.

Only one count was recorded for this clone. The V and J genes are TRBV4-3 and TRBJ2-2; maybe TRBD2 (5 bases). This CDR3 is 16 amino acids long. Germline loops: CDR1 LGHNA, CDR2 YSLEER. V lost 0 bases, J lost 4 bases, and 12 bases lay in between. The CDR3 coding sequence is TGCGCCAGCAGCCAAGATGGCGAGGGCTCCACCGGGGAGCTGTTTTTT. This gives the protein CASSQDGEGSTGELFF.

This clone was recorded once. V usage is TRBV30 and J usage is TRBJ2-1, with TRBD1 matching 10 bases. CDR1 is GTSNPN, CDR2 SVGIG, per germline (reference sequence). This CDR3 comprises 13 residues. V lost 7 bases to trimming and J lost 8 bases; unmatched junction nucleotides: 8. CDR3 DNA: TGTGCCTTGTCGGGACAGGGGTATGATGAGCAGTTCTTC. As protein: CALSGQGYDEQFF. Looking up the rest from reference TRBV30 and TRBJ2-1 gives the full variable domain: SQTIHQWPATLVQPVGSPLSLECTVEGTSNPNLYWYRQAAGRGLQLLFYSVGIGQISSEVPQNLSASRPQDRQFILSSKKLLLSDSGFYLCALSGQGYDEQFFGPGTRLTVL.

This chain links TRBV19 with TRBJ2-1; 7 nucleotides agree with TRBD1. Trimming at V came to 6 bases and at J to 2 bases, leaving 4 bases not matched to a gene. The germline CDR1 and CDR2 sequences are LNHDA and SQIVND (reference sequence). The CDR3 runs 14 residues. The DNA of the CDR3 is TGTGCCAGTAGCCGACAGGGTACCTACAATGAGCAGTTCTTC. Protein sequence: CASSRQGTYNEQFF.

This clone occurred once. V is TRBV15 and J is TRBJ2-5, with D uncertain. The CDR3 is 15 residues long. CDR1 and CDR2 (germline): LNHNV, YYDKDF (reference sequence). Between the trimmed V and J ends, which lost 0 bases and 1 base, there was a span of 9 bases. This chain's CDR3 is CATSREIMRQETQYF. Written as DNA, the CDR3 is TGTGCCACCAGCAGAGAGATTATGCGCCAAGAGACCCAGTACTTC. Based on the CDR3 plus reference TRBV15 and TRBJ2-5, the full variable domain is DAMVIQNPRYQVTQFGKPVTLSCSQTLNHNVMYWYQQKSSQAPKLLFHYYDKDFNNEADTPDNFQSRRPNTSFCFLDIRSPGLGDTAMYLCATSREIMRQETQYFGPGTRLLVL.

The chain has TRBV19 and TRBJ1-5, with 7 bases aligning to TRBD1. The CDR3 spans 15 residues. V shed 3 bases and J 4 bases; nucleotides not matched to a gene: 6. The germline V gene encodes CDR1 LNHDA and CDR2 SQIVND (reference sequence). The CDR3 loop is CASSIFRGENQPQHF. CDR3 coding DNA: TGTGCCAGTAGTATTTTCAGGGGGGAAAATCAGCCCCAGCATTTT. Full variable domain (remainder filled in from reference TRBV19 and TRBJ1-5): DGGITQSPKYLFRKEGQNVTLSCEQNLNHDAMYWYRQDPGQGLRLIYYSQIVNDFQKGDIAEGYSVSREKKESFPLTVTSAQKNPTAFYLCASSIFRGENQPQHFGDGTRLSIL.

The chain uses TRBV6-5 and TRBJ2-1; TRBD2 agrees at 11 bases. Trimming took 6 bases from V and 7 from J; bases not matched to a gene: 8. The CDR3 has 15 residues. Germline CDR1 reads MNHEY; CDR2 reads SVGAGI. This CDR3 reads CASSEISGRGNEQFF. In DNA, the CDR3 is TGTGCCAGCAGCGAGATTAGCGGGAGGGGGAATGAGCAGTTCTTC.

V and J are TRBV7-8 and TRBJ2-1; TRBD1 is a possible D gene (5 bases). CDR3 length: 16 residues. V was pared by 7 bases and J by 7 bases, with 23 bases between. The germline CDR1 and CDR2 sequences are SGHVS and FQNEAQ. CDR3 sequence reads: CASTPRMGQGENEQFF. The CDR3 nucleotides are TGTGCCAGCACTCCCCGGATGGGGCAAGGCGAAAATGAGCAGTTCTTC.

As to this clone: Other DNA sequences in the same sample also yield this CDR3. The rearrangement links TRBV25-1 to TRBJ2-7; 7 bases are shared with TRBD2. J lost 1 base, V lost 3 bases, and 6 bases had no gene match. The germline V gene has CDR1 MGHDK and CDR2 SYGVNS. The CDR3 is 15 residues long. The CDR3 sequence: CASSDKTGGSYEQYF. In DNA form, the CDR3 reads TGTGCCAGCAGTGATAAGACGGGGGGATCCTACGAGCAGTACTTC.

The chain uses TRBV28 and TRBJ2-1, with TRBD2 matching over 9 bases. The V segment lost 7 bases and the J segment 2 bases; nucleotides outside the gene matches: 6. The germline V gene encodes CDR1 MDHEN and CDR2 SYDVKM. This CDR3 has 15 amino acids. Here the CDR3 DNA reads TGTGCCAGCAAGGGTAGCGGGAGCCCCTACAATGAGCAGTTCTTC. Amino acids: CASKGSGSPYNEQFF.

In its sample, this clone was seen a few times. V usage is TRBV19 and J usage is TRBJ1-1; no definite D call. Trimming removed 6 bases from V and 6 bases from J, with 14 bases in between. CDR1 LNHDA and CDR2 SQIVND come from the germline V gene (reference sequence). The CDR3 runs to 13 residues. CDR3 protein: CASRIVGLAEAFF. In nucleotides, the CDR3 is TGTGCCAGTAGAATCGTGGGCTTAGCTGAAGCTTTCTTT.

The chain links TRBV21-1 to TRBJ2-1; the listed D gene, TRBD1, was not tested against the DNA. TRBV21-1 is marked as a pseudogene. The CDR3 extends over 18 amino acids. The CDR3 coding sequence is TGTGCCAGCAGCCCACCCCGAAGGGGTCCTCGGCCCTACAATGAGCAGTTCTTC. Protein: CASSPPRRGPRPYNEQFF.

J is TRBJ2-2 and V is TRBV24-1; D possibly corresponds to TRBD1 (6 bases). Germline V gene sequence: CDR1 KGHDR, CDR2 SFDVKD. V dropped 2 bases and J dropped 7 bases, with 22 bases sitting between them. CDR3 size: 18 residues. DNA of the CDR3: TGTGCCACCAGTGATTCCAACTCAGGGGCCTCGGGGATCGGGGAGCTGTTTTTT. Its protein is CATSDSNSGASGIGELFF.

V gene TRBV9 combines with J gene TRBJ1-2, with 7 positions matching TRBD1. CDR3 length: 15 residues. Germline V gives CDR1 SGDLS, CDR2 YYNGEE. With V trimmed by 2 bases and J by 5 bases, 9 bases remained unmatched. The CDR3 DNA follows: TGTGCCAGCAGCGTCGACAGGGCCAGTCGGTATGGCTACACCTTC. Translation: CASSVDRASRYGYTF. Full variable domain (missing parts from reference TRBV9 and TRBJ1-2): DSGVTQTPKHLITATGQRVTLRCSPRSGDLSVYWYQQSLDQGLQFLIQYYNGEERAKGNILERFSAQQFPDLHSELNLSSLELGDSALYFCASSVDRASRYGYTFGSGTRLTVV.

In nucleotides, the CDR3 is TGTGCCAGCAGCGGCGAGGGACTAGCGGGGGGGAATGAGCAGTTCTTC. Translation: CASSGEGLAGGNEQFF. The rearrangement joins TRBV9 to TRBJ2-1; TRBD2 aligns across 16 bases. The CDR3 has 16 amino acids. Germline trimming cut 3 bases from V and 7 bases from J; bases unmatched to any gene: 4. From germline, CDR1 is SGDLS and CDR2 YYNGEE.

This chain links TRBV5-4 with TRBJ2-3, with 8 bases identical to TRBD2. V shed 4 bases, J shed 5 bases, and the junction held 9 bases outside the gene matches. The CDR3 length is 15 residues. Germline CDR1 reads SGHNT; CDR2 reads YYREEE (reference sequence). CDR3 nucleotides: TGTGCCAGCAGCCCAGCGGGAGCCGCCGGAGATACGCAGTATTTT. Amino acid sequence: CASSPAGAAGDTQYF.

The CDR3 reads CASGRQGGKAGANVLTF. CDR3 sequence (DNA): TGTGCCAGCGGCAGACAGGGGGGGAAGGCTGGGGCCAACGTCCTGACTTTC. The chain has TRBV25-1 and TRBJ2-6; TRBD1 agrees at 9 bases. Germline assignment: CDR1 MGHDK and CDR2 SYGVNS. There are 17 residues in the CDR3. The J segment lost 2 bases and the V segment lost 8 bases, leaving 10 bases of the junction unmatched.

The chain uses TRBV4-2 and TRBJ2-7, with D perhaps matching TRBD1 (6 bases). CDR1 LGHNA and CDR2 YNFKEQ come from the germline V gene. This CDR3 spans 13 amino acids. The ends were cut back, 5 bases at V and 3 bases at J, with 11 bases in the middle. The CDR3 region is CASSLQGFYEQYF. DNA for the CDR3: TGTGCCAGCAGCTTACAGGGTTTCTACGAGCAGTACTTC.

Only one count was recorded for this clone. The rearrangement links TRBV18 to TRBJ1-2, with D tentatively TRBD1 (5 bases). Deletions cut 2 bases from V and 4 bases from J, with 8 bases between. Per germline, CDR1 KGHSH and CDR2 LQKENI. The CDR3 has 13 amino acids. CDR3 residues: CASSPDRSYGYTF. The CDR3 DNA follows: TGTGCCAGCTCACCAGACAGATCCTATGGCTACACCTTC. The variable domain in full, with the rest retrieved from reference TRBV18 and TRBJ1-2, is NAGVMQNPRHLVRRRGQEARLRCSPMKGHSHVYWYRQLPEEGLKFMVYLQKENIIDESGMPKERFSAEFPKEGPSILRIQQVVRGDSAAYFCASSPDRSYGYTFGSGTRLTVV.

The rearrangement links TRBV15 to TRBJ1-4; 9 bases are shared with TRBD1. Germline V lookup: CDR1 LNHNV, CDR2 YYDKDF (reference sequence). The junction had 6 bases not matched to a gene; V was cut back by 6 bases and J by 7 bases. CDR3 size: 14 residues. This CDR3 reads CATSTDRGVEKLFF. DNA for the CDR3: TGTGCCACCAGTACGGACAGGGGCGTTGAAAAACTGTTTTTT.

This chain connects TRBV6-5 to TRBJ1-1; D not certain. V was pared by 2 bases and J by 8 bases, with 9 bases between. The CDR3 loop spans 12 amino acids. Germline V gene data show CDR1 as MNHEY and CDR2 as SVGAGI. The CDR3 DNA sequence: TGTGCCAGCAGTTACCGCCTCGGGGAAGCTTTCTTT. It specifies CASSYRLGEAFF.

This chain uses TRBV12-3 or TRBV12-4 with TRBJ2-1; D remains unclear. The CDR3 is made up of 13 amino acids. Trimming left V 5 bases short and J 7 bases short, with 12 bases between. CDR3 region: CASSPLLWNEQFF. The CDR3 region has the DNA TGTGCCAGCAGTCCACTCCTTTGGAATGAGCAGTTCTTC.

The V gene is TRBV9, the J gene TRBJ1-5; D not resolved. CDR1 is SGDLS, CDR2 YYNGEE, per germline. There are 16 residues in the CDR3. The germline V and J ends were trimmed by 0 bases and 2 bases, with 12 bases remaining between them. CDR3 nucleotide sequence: TGTGCCAGCAGCGTAGTCGATGAGGCTCGCAATCAGCCCCAGCATTTT. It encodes CASSVVDEARNQPQHF.

Here the CDR3 DNA reads TGTGCCAGCAGCGTAAAGGGAGACACTGAAGCTTTCTTT. This codes for CASSVKGDTEAFF. This chain links TRBV9 with TRBJ1-1; no clear D. The ends were cut back, 1 base at V and 3 bases at J, with 7 bases in the middle. The CDR3 has 13 amino acids. Germline loops: CDR1 SGDLS, CDR2 YYNGEE.

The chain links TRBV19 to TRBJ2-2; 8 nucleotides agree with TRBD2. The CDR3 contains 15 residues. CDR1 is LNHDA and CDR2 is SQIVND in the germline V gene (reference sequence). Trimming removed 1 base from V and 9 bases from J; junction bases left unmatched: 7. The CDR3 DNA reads TGTGCCAGTAGTATAGGGACTAGCACCGGTAGGGAGCTGTTTTTT. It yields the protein CASSIGTSTGRELFF.

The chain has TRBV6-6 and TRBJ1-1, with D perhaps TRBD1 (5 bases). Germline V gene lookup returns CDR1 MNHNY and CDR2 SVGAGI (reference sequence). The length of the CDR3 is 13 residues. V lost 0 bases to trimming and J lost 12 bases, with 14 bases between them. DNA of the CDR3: TGTGCCAGCAGTTACTCGCCGGACAAGAGTACTTTCTTT. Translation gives CASSYSPDKSTFF.

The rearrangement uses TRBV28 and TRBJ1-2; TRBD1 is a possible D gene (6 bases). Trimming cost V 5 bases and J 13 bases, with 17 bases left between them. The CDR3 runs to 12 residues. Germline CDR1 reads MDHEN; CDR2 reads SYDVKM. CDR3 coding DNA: TGTGCCAGCAGTAGGACAGATCCTTTGTTCACCTTC. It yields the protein CASSRTDPLFTF.

CDR3 coding DNA: TGTGCCAGCAGTCAGGGGAGCACCGGGGAGCTGTTTTTT. As protein: CASSQGSTGELFF. V gene TRBV6-5 combines with J gene TRBJ2-2; perhaps TRBD1 as D (6 bases). This CDR3 contains 13 residues. Trimming removed 5 bases at V and 4 bases at J, with 8 bases between. CDR1 is MNHEY and CDR2 is SVGAGI in the germline V gene.

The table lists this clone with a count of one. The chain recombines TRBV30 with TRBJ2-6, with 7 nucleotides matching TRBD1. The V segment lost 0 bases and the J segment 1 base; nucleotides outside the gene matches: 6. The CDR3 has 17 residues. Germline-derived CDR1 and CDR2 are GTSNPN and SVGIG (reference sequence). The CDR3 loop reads CAWSVAGGQSGANVLTF. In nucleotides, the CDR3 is TGTGCCTGGAGTGTAGCAGGGGGACAGTCTGGGGCCAACGTCCTGACTTTC.

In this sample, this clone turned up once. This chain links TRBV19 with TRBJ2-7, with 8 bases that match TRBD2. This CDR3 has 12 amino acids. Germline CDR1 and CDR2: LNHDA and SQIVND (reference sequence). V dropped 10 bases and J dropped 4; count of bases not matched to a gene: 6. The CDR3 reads CATTGGGYEQYF. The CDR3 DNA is TGTGCCACGACGGGAGGGGGGTACGAGCAGTACTTC.